The sample holds a few counts of the clone carrying this TCR beta chain. TCRdb reprocessed the RT-PCR reads with MiXCR, giving one entry per CDR3 protein. The sample yields about 780,000 distinct CDR3 sequences, about a fifth seen once. This specimen belongs to a study of response to subunit inactivated influenza vaccine. The V gene end was trimmed by 0 bases and the J gene end by 3 bases; junction bases not matched to a gene: 6. Germline V CDR1 and CDR2: SGDLS, YYNGEE. The CDR3 totals 15 residues. The chain couples TRBV9 to TRBJ2-7, with 7 nucleotides matching TRBD2. The receptor was isolated from a man aged 45-60 years who received an inactivated influenza vaccine. The specimen was PBMCs from blood, collected roughly 5 days after vaccination. The CDR3 DNA sequence: TGTGCCAGCAGCGTAGGAGCTAGCGGCATCTACGAGCAGTACTTC. It is translated as CASSVGASGIYEQYF.